These 25 T cell receptor beta chains share one sample of origin, sequenced in a study of blood T cell repertoires in COVID-19. The method was immunoSEQ multiplex PCR; TCRdb's version includes in-frame clones alone and lacks a portion of them. The sample lists 120,000 or so clones, almost 90% occurring once. Sample: peripheral blood. The receptors come from a woman aged 55-75 years with COVID-19, enrolled during active disease.

DNA for the CDR3: TGTGCCAGCAGCTTAGGGGGGACAGTTGGGAAGAACACTGAAGCTTTCTTT. Residues: CASSLGGTVGKNTEAFF. The chain uses TRBV11-2 and TRBJ1-1, with TRBD1 identical over 7 bases. This CDR3 has 17 residues. Germline V gene lookup returns CDR1 SGHAT and CDR2 FQNNGV. V lost 1 base and J lost 1; bases outside the gene matches: 9.

The chain combines TRBV19 with TRBJ2-1; 9 positions agree with TRBD2. Per the germline V gene, CDR1 is LNHDA and CDR2 is SQIVND (reference sequence). With 3 bases clipped from V and 7 bases from J, the junction kept 7 bases outside the gene matches. This CDR3 is built from 15 residues. CDR3 in DNA: TGTGCCAGTAGTATGATAGCGGGGGTGAAGAATGAGCAGTTCTTC. Translating it yields CASSMIAGVKNEQFF.

This chain links TRBV9 with TRBJ1-2; 7 nucleotides align to TRBD1. V gave up 3 bases and J gave up 4 bases; unmatched junction bases: 9. CDR3 length: 15 amino acids. The germline V gene has CDR1 SGDLS and CDR2 YYNGEE. CDR3 DNA sequence: TGTGCCAGCAGCGCCCAGGGGGAGAGTTCCTATGGCTACACCTTC. This codes for CASSAQGESSYGYTF.

The chain uses TRBV5-1 and TRBJ2-1, with 12 bases matching TRBD2. CDR3 size: 17 residues. Germline CDR1 is SGHRS and CDR2 is YFSETQ. After removal of 0 bases from V and 9 bases from J, the junction contained 10 bases not matched to a gene. The CDR3 protein is CASSLGQGLAGIGEQFF. The CDR3 bases are TGCGCCAGCAGCTTGGGCCAAGGACTAGCGGGGATCGGTGAGCAGTTCTTC.

The V call is TRBV7-3, the J call TRBJ2-1; D is unresolved. Germline V gene data show CDR1 as SGHTA and CDR2 as FQGTGA. The CDR3 totals 17 residues. V lost 1 base, J lost 0 bases, and 13 bases lay in between. The DNA for the CDR3 is TGTGCCAGCAGCTTAATGTCTCCCCGTAGCTCCTACAATGAGCAGTTCTTC. Translation gives CASSLMSPRSSYNEQFF.

The rearrangement uses TRBV7-9 and TRBJ2-1, with 9 positions matching TRBD1. In germline, CDR1 is SEHNR, CDR2 FQNEAQ (reference sequence). V was clipped by 6 bases and J by 0 bases; unmatched bases: 9. CDR3 size: 17 residues. For the CDR3, the DNA is TGTGCCAGCAGTTCACAGGGGGCTGCGAGCTCCTACAATGAGCAGTTCTTC. Translated: CASSSQGAASSYNEQFF.

This sequence joins TRBV7-3 and TRBJ1-6; no clear D gene. The CDR3 is 14 residues long. Germline-derived CDR1 and CDR2 are SGHTA and FQGTGA. Deletions cut 10 bases from V and 10 bases from J, with 20 bases between. CDR3 protein: CANSLEGLLSPLHF. DNA of the CDR3: TGTGCCAACTCCCTGGAGGGTCTACTGTCACCCCTCCACTTT.

V is TRBV5-1 and J is TRBJ1-2; no definite D call. CDR1 and CDR2 (germline): SGHRS, YFSETQ. The CDR3 is 13 amino acids. V lost 0 bases and J lost 5, with 8 bases in between. CDR3 amino acids: CASSLGRRYGYTF. CDR3 nucleotides: TGCGCCAGCAGCTTGGGACGGAGGTATGGCTACACCTTC.

This chain links TRBV2 with TRBJ1-4, with 7 bases aligning to TRBD1. The CDR3 length is 13 residues. The trim removed 8 bases at V and 3 bases at J, leaving 3 bases unmatched. Germline V gene sequence: CDR1 SNHLY, CDR2 FYNNEI. CDR3 bases: TGTGCCAGCCGGGGACAGCCTAATGAAAAACTGTTTTTT. It specifies CASRGQPNEKLFF.

The chain uses TRBV5-1 and TRBJ1-2; no reliable D call. This CDR3 is 14 amino acids long. V shed 4 bases and J shed 0 bases, with 10 bases lying between them. Germline assignment: CDR1 SGHRS and CDR2 YFSETQ. In nucleotides, the CDR3 is TGCGCCAGCAGCCCTGACGGAGCTAACTATGGCTACACCTTC. It codes for CASSPDGANYGYTF.

V is TRBV29-1 and J is TRBJ1-2; 10 bases agree with TRBD1. Germline assignment: CDR1 SQVTM and CDR2 ANQGSEA. V gave up 4 bases and J gave up 5 bases; unmatched junction bases: 7. The CDR3 loop spans 14 amino acids. CDR3 sequence: CSVAAGTGDYGYTF. In nucleotides, the CDR3 is TGCAGCGTTGCCGCCGGGACAGGGGATTATGGCTACACCTTC.

The chain recombines TRBV6-6 with TRBJ2-7; D may be TRBD1 (5 bases). The CDR3 runs 14 residues. The V and J ends lost 5 bases and 3 bases respectively, with 14 bases between them. Germline lookup yields CDR1 MNHNY and CDR2 SVGAGI (reference sequence). In DNA, the CDR3 is TGTGCCAGCAGTCCCTGGACACAGAACTACGAGCAGTACTTC. Its protein product is CASSPWTQNYEQYF.

CDR3 sequence: CASSLSVSYNEQFF. CDR3 bases: TGTGCCAGCAGCTTATCGGTCTCCTACAATGAGCAGTTCTTC. V gene TRBV7-8 combines with J gene TRBJ2-1, with D hard to call. The CDR3 is 14 amino acids. Germline CDR1 reads SGHVS; CDR2 reads FQNEAQ. The V end was cut by 2 bases, the J end by 0 bases, with 5 bases between.

The chain is built from TRBV19 and TRBJ1-2; D is possibly TRBD1 (5 bases). The CDR3 has 12 amino acids. CDR1 and CDR2 (germline): LNHDA, SQIVND (reference sequence). V lost 5 bases and J lost 3, with 7 bases in between. CDR3 DNA sequence: TGTGCCAGTAGTCAGGGCTACTATGGCTACACCTTC. Its translation is CASSQGYYGYTF.

The J gene is TRBJ2-5, the V gene TRBV10-3; 12 nucleotides line up with TRBD1. With V trimmed by 10 bases and J by 5 bases, 11 bases remained unmatched. Germline values: CDR1 ENHRY, CDR2 SYGVKD. The CDR3 consists of 15 residues. This CDR3 reads CATGGGQGAEETQYF. In DNA, the CDR3 is TGTGCCACCGGGGGGGGACAGGGGGCGGAGGAGACCCAGTACTTC.

This clone has just a few counts. The chain couples TRBV4-3 to TRBJ1-2, with D tentatively TRBD1 (5 bases). V lost 0 bases and J 7 bases, leaving 9 bases between the germline ends. The CDR3 is 13 amino acids. Germline values: CDR1 LGHNA, CDR2 YSLEER. CDR3 DNA sequence: TGCGCCAGCAGCCAAGAGGTAGGGGCTGGCTACACCTTC. This encodes CASSQEVGAGYTF.

This rearrangement joins TRBV6-2 or TRBV6-3 to TRBJ1-2; D remains ambiguous. The CDR3 has 18 amino acids. Trimming shortened V by 0 bases and J by 2 bases, and 19 bases separated the two germline ends. Germline CDR1 and CDR2: MNHEY and SVGEGT. CDR3: CASSYSGRTSDLNYGYTF. The CDR3, as DNA: TGTGCCAGCAGTTACTCAGGCCGAACATCAGACTTGAACTATGGCTACACCTTC.

This chain joins TRBV4-2 and TRBJ1-5; 9 nucleotides agree with TRBD1. CDR1 LGHNA and CDR2 YNFKEQ come from the germline V gene. This CDR3 has 16 amino acids. Trimming removed 1 base from V and 4 bases from J; junction bases left unmatched: 5. In nucleotides, the CDR3 is TGTGCCAGCAGCCAAGGGGGACAGGGACGGAATCAGCCCCAGCATTTT. It encodes CASSQGGQGRNQPQHF.

The chain combines TRBV7-9 with TRBJ2-3; possibly TRBD2 for D (6 bases). V dropped 2 bases and J dropped 3 bases, with 15 bases sitting between them. The CDR3 runs to 16 residues. The germline V gene has CDR1 SEHNR and CDR2 FQNEAQ (reference sequence). CDR3 nucleotides: TGTGCCAGCAGCTTATCGGAGGTCCGGGGGACAGATACGCAGTATTTT. Amino acids: CASSLSEVRGTDTQYF.

The gene calls are TRBV6-2 or TRBV6-3 and TRBJ2-3, with TRBD2 identical over 11 bases. CDR1 MNHEY and CDR2 SVGEGT come from the germline V gene. The CDR3 sequence is 16 residues long. V shed 5 bases and J 1 base; nucleotides not matched to a gene: 5. CDR3 sequence: CASSLQTSGGTDTQYF. The CDR3 nucleotides are TGTGCCAGCAGTCTCCAGACTAGCGGGGGCACAGATACGCAGTATTTT.

The chain links TRBV9 to TRBJ1-2; 7 bases are shared with TRBD1. This CDR3 contains 15 residues. J was trimmed by 2 bases and V by 0 bases; bases with no gene match: 4. Germline V CDR1 and CDR2: SGDLS, YYNGEE. For the CDR3, the DNA is TGTGCCAGCAGCGTAGACCCAGGGGGGAACTATGGCTACACCTTC. Amino acid sequence: CASSVDPGGNYGYTF.

The V and J genes are TRBV4-2 and TRBJ1-4, with 9 positions matching TRBD1. Germline CDR1 is LGHNA and CDR2 is YNFKEQ. Trimming took 3 bases from V and 8 from J; bases not matched to a gene: 4. There are 14 residues in the CDR3. CDR3 protein: CASSQGQGAEKLFF. The CDR3 coding sequence is TGTGCCAGCAGCCAGGGACAGGGAGCGGAAAAACTGTTTTTT.

The rearrangement links TRBV5-1 to TRBJ1-2; possibly TRBD1 for D (5 bases). The germline gives CDR1 SGHRS, CDR2 YFSETQ. The V and J ends lost 0 bases and 8 bases respectively, with 11 bases between them. This CDR3 is 13 amino acids long. CDR3 residues: CASSLEGAEGYTF. The CDR3 DNA reads as TGCGCCAGCAGCTTGGAAGGGGCGGAGGGCTACACCTTC.

The chain carries TRBV6-5 and TRBJ1-1, with D hard to call. The V gene lost 7 bases and the J gene lost 1 base, with 10 bases spanning the gap. CDR1 is MNHEY and CDR2 is SVGAGI in the germline V gene. This CDR3 has 13 residues. For the CDR3, the DNA is TGTGCCAGCAATCGGTACGGGAACACTGAAGCTTTCTTT. Translating it yields CASNRYGNTEAFF.

The V call is TRBV19, the J call TRBJ2-3, with 12 positions matching TRBD1. V lost 8 bases to trimming and J lost 2 bases; unmatched junction nucleotides: 2. The CDR3 is made up of 14 amino acids. Per the germline V gene, CDR1 is LNHDA and CDR2 is SQIVND (reference sequence). CDR3 region: CASRGQGATDTQYF. The CDR3 DNA is TGTGCCAGTCGGGGACAGGGGGCCACAGATACGCAGTATTTT.